This T cell receptor (beta chain) was sequenced during a study of identical twins. Germline V gives CDR1 MNHEY, CDR2 SMNVEV (reference sequence). V shed 4 bases and J shed 5 bases, with 15 bases lying between them. There are 15 residues in the CDR3. TCRdb processed the 5' RACE reads anew with MiXCR; each CDR3 protein has one entry. Counted here are hundreds of thousands of distinct CDR3 sequences, approximately 6.1% occurring once; the ten biggest clones make up approximately 1.6%. This clonotype was observed at least ten times. Sequenced material: naive T cells sorted from blood. The chain joins TRBV27 to TRBJ2-1, with D perhaps TRBD2 (6 bases). The receptor was isolated from a man aged 18-30 years in good health. The chain's CDR3 is CASSWRVTVDNEQFF. CDR3 coding DNA: TGTGCCAGCAGTTGGAGGGTAACAGTGGACAATGAGCAGTTCTTC.